This TCR beta chain was profiled in a study of shared T cell receptors in the human thymus. There are 15 residues in the CDR3. Germline CDR1 and CDR2: MGHRA and YSYEKL. With 0 bases removed from V and 6 bases from J, the gap between germline ends came to 14 bases. Produced via immunoSEQ multiplex PCR; TCRdb's table is partial and in-frame only. In the table there are 700,000 to 750,000 clones, approximately 83% of which are singletons. The sample was also reused in another study, on human thymus T cells. That paper notes: Blood and thymic repertoires both appeared biased in V and J gene usage. There were highly overlapping thymic repertoires among unrelated individuals, as related research reported.

This TCR derives from a girl under three years old with a congenital heart defect. V gene TRBV4-1 combines with J gene TRBJ1-2; TRBD1 is a possible D gene (5 bases). The sample was thymocytes. The CDR3 reads CASSQDVRGRDGYTF. The CDR3 DNA is TGCGCCAGCAGCCAAGATGTAAGGGGAAGAGATGGCTACACCTTC.